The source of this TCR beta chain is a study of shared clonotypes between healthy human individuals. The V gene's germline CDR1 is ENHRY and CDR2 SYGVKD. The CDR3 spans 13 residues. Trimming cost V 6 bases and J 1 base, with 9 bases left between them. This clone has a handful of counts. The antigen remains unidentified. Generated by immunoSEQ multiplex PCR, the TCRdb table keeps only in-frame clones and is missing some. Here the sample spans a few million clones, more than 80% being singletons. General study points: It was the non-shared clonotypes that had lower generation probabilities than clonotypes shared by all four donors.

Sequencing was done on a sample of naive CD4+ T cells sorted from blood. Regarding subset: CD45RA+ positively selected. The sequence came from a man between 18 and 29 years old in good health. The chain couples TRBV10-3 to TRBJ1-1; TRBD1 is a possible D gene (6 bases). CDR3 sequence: CAIRRQENTEAFF. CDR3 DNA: TGTGCCATCAGACGACAGGAGAACACTGAAGCTTTCTTT.